This TCR beta chain originates from a study of control samples from healthy donors and cancer patients. The V gene's germline CDR1 is SGHTA and CDR2 FQGTGA. V shed 5 bases, J shed 8 bases, and the junction held 4 bases outside the gene matches. This CDR3 is 13 amino acids long. The repertoire was sequenced with immunoSEQ multiplex PCR; TCRdb's copy has only in-frame clones and lacks some. The table records about 180,000 clones, 90% of them present only once. This clone is a singleton in its sample. The same CDR3 arises from other DNA sequences in this sample as well. This sequence was found in a woman in her forties or fifties in good health. Sequenced material: blood. The chain employs TRBV7-3 and TRBJ1-2; 11 bases line up with TRBD1. CDR3 in amino acids: CASSQGQGGGYTF. CDR3 nucleotides: TGTGCCAGCAGCCAGGGACAGGGGGGGGGCTACACCTTC.